This T cell receptor beta chain was sequenced for a study of T cells in Graves' hyperthyroidism and ophthalmopathy. Across the study: Initial diagnosis, before any treatment, was when peripheral blood was collected. The study, taken as a whole, reports: Ophthalmopathy could be told apart from stable hyperthyroidism with a 13 V-J model. Most clonotypes expanded in thyroid above 0.001 were likewise present in blood.

Amplification of TCR beta CDR3 regions used RNA as the template. First-round RT-PCR of the TCR CDR3 relied on the HTBI primer set. TCRdb processed the multiplex PCR reads anew with MiXCR; each CDR3 protein has one entry. The profile covers 450,000 to 650,000 distinct CDR3 sequences, with under 25% appearing a single time and around 27% taken by the ten largest. This clonotype was picked up many times. Its antigen is undetermined. CDR1 is SNHLY, CDR2 FYNNEI, per germline. The CDR3 contains 18 residues. V lost 2 bases, J lost 3 bases, and 12 bases stayed unmatched. This receptor was identified in a man aged 18 to 30 with Graves' hyperthyroidism. The sample was blood. This chain uses TRBV2 with TRBJ2-2, with 7 bases lining up with TRBD1. CDR3 region: CASSELAWAGGDTGELFF. The CDR3 DNA reads as TGTGCCAGCAGTGAACTCGCCTGGGCAGGGGGTGACACCGGGGAGCTGTTTTTT.